The 19 T cell receptor beta chains reported below all come from one sample, sequenced in a study of T cells in Graves' hyperthyroidism and ophthalmopathy. RNA transcripts provided the source from which TCR beta CDR3 regions were amplified. The TCR CDR3 first-round RT-PCR relied on the HTBI primer set. MiXCR, run by TCRdb on the multiplex PCR reads, gives a single entry per CDR3 protein. The sample carries 600,000 or so distinct CDR3 sequences, 40% to 55% recorded once. Material for sequencing was peripheral blood or thyroid tissue (not recorded which). The receptors were sampled from a young woman with Graves' hyperthyroidism.

The chain links TRBV7-2 to TRBJ1-6; no definite D call. The CDR3 spans 17 residues. The V end was cut by 5 bases, the J end by 9 bases, with 23 bases between. The germline gives CDR1 SGHTA, CDR2 FQGNSA. The CDR3 is CASSQGRPGGKISPLHF. The CDR3 nucleotides are TGTGCCAGCAGCCAAGGACGGCCCGGTGGCAAGATTTCACCCCTCCACTTT.

This clonotype has only a few counts. This sequence joins TRBV19 and TRBJ1-1; TRBD1 matches at 8 bases. Germline assignment: CDR1 LNHDA and CDR2 SQIVND (reference sequence). This CDR3 is 16 amino acids long. V lost 5 bases to trimming and J lost 5 bases; unmatched junction nucleotides: 13. The CDR3 sequence is CASSVQGAVGGTEAFF. The CDR3 region has the DNA TGTGCCAGTAGTGTTCAGGGGGCGGTCGGAGGTACTGAAGCTTTCTTT.

This clonotype has more than one count but fewer than ten. The chain uses TRBV5-1 and TRBJ1-2, with D uncertain. V lost 3 bases, J lost 4 bases, and 16 bases lay in between. The V gene's germline CDR1 is SGHRS and CDR2 YFSETQ. This CDR3 comprises 15 residues. The CDR3 region is CASSSPGPHPYGYTF. Written as DNA, the CDR3 is TGCGCCAGCAGCTCCCCCGGGCCCCACCCCTATGGCTACACCTTC.

The chain joins TRBV25-1 to TRBJ1-3; the D is unclear. From germline, CDR1 is MGHDK and CDR2 SYGVNS. Trimming shortened V by 2 bases and J by 1 base, and 6 bases separated the two germline ends. CDR3 length: 14 residues. The CDR3 nucleotides read TGTGCCAGCAGTGAACAACTATCTGGAAACACCATATATTTT. Protein sequence: CASSEQLSGNTIYF.

In this sample, this clonotype turned up many times. The rearrangement uses TRBV12-3 or TRBV12-4 and TRBJ1-1; unclear D gene. V lost 7 bases, J lost 5 bases, and 17 bases lay in between. The length of the CDR3 is 14 residues. As DNA, the CDR3 is TGTGCCAGCATCCAAGTGGGTGGGAGAACTGAAGCTTTCTTT. Translating it yields CASIQVGGRTEAFF.

The CDR3 DNA follows: TGTGCCACCAGTGACCCCAGACCGGGACTAGCGGAAGAGACCCAGTACTTC. It yields the protein CATSDPRPGLAEETQYF. J is TRBJ2-5 and V is TRBV24-1, with TRBD2 matching 11 bases. CDR3 size: 17 residues. The V segment lost 4 bases and the J segment 3 bases; nucleotides outside the gene matches: 9. Germline V CDR1 and CDR2: KGHDR, SFDVKD.

The chain couples TRBV7-8 to TRBJ2-7; D is tentatively TRBD1 or TRBD2 (5 bases each). This CDR3 has 14 amino acids. V dropped 5 bases and J dropped 7 bases, with 18 bases sitting between them. CDR1 SGHVS and CDR2 FQNEAQ come from the germline V gene. The CDR3 is CASSHRDPSKEQYF. The CDR3 DNA reads TGTGCCAGCAGCCACCGGGACCCTAGCAAGGAGCAGTACTTC.

V is TRBV15 and J is TRBJ2-7, with D possibly TRBD2 on 5 matching bases. CDR1 is LNHNV and CDR2 is YYDKDF in the germline V gene (reference sequence). The ends were cut back, 3 bases at V and 4 bases at J, with 16 bases in the middle. The CDR3 loop spans 15 amino acids. The CDR3 loop reads CATSSQVGRTYEQYF. In DNA, the CDR3 is TGTGCCACCAGCAGCCAAGTGGGCAGGACTTACGAGCAGTACTTC.

This clonotype turned up a few times. This chain links TRBV10-3 with TRBJ1-5; 7 bases fit TRBD1. Trimming at V came to 10 bases and at J to 1 base, leaving 7 bases not matched to a gene. Germline V lookup: CDR1 ENHRY, CDR2 SYGVKD. This CDR3 region has 14 residues. The CDR3 here is CASRVQGSNQPQHF. CDR3 DNA: TGTGCCAGCAGAGTACAGGGGAGCAATCAGCCCCAGCATTTT.

The V gene is TRBV2, the J gene TRBJ1-5; D remains unclear. The length of the CDR3 is 17 residues. Trimming left V 8 bases short and J 3 bases short, with 23 bases between. Germline values: CDR1 SNHLY, CDR2 FYNNEI. The CDR3 reads CASSPNLGPGINQPQHF. DNA of the CDR3: TGTGCCAGCTCACCCAATCTCGGTCCAGGAATCAATCAGCCCCAGCATTTT.

The chain uses TRBV29-1 and TRBJ1-5, with D uncertain. The CDR3 loop spans 11 amino acids. V was cut by 6 bases and J by 11 bases, with 14 bases left in between. The germline gives CDR1 SQVTM, CDR2 ANQGSEA. The CDR3 protein is CSVKEVVAQHF. CDR3 sequence (DNA): TGCAGCGTCAAGGAGGTCGTGGCCCAGCATTTT. Supplemented by reference TRBV29-1 and TRBJ1-5, the full variable domain reads SAVISQKPSRDICQRGTSLTIQCQVDSQVTMMFWYRQQPGQSLTLIATANQGSEATYESGFVIDKFPISRPNLTFSTLTVSNMSPEDSSIYLCSVKEVVAQHFGDGTRLSIL.

This clonotype was found once. The CDR3 region is CASSQDETGAGYGYTF. DNA for the CDR3: TGTGCCAGCAGCCAAGATGAGACAGGGGCGGGGTATGGCTACACCTTC. The chain combines TRBV7-2 with TRBJ1-2, with 8 bases matching TRBD1. CDR1 is SGHTA, CDR2 FQGNSA, per germline. The CDR3 extends over 16 amino acids. The junction had 13 bases not matched to a gene; V was cut back by 5 bases and J by 5 bases. The whole variable domain, filled in from reference TRBV7-2 and TRBJ1-2, reads GAGVSQSPSNKVTEKGKDVELRCDPISGHTALYWYRQSLGQGLEFLIYFQGNSAPDKSGLPSDRFSAERTGGSVSTLTIQRTQQEDSAVYLCASSQDETGAGYGYTFGSGTRLTVV.

This clonotype was seen more than once but under ten times. The CDR3 coding sequence is TGTGCCAGCAGTACCCGACGGGACACGAACACTGAAGCTTTCTTT. This sequence encodes CASSTRRDTNTEAFF. This rearrangement joins TRBV12-3 or TRBV12-4 to TRBJ1-1; the D gene is possibly TRBD1 (6 bases). This CDR3 has 15 residues. V was clipped by 5 bases and J by 1 base, with 14 bases between them.

The CDR3 reads CAISDVASGLSSYEQYF. The CDR3 DNA reads TGTGCCATCAGTGATGTTGCTAGCGGGCTAAGCTCCTACGAGCAGTACTTC. The chain is built from TRBV10-3 and TRBJ2-7, with 8 bases that match TRBD2. This CDR3 is built from 17 residues. Trimming removed 3 bases from V and 0 bases from J; junction bases left unmatched: 10. Germline lookup yields CDR1 ENHRY and CDR2 SYGVKD.

This clonotype was picked up a small number of times. Sequence at one end of the junction differs from germline and may be a read error. The V gene is TRBV5-4, the J gene TRBJ2-2, with D possibly being TRBD2 (6 bases). The CDR3 is made up of 14 amino acids. Germline CDR1 SGHNT, CDR2 YYREEE (reference sequence). The CDR3 is CASSLGLHTGELFF. The CDR3 region has the DNA TGTGCCAGCAGTTTGGGACTCCACACCGGGGAGCTGTTTTTT. Full variable domain (missing parts from reference TRBV5-4 and TRBJ2-2): ETGVTQSPTHLIKTRGQQVTLRCSSQSGHNTVSWYQQALGQGPQFIFQYYREEENGRGNFPPRFSGLQFPNYSSELNVNALELDDSALYLCASSLGLHTGELFFGEGSRLTVL.

There are a few counts of this clonotype. The chain uses TRBV5-1 and TRBJ2-7; 8 nucleotides agree with TRBD2. V trimming: 1 base; J trimming: 0 bases; junction bases outside the gene matches: 9. CDR1 and CDR2 from the germline V gene are SGHRS and YFSETQ. This CDR3 contains 17 residues. CDR3 sequence reads: CASSLSLPGLVSYEQYF. CDR3 sequence (DNA): TGCGCCAGCAGCTTGTCTCTACCGGGACTAGTCTCCTACGAGCAGTACTTC.

There are a few counts of this clonotype. The chain combines TRBV2 with TRBJ1-5, with no clear D. Trimming pared 5 bases from V and 7 bases from J, leaving 15 bases between. Germline V gene sequence: CDR1 SNHLY, CDR2 FYNNEI. The length of the CDR3 is 14 residues. The CDR3 bases are TGTGCCAGCAGTCTCCGGGGAGTGGGGCAGCCCCAGCATTTT. Amino acids: CASSLRGVGQPQHF.

This chain joins TRBV12-3 or TRBV12-4 and TRBJ2-6; D perhaps matches TRBD1 (5 bases). This CDR3 comprises 15 residues. V shed 11 bases and J shed 3 bases, with 17 bases lying between them. CDR3: CAVGPTRRGANVLTF. In DNA, the CDR3 is TGTGCCGTGGGGCCGACCCGGCGTGGGGCCAACGTCCTGACTTTC.

This clonotype came up many times. CDR3 sequence reads: CASSPWTGELFF. The CDR3 DNA is TGTGCCAGCAGCCCATGGACCGGGGAGCTGTTTTTT. J is TRBJ2-2 and V is TRBV12-3 or TRBV12-4, with D unclear. Trimming took 6 bases from V and 5 from J, leaving 7 bases between them. This CDR3 comprises 12 residues.